The 5 T cell receptor beta chains presented below share a single source sample, sequenced in a study of beta chain features in type 1 diabetes. Reverse transcribing all isolated RNA meant expressed TCRB transcripts were sequenced. Method: immunoSEQ multiplex PCR; TCRdb's copy keeps in-frame clones and lacks some. The repertoire holds almost 350,000 clones, with less than 20% as singletons. The sequenced material came from naive CD4+ T cells from blood. The receptor source for this set is a young woman in good health.

This clone was picked up a small number of times. The gene calls are TRBV10-3 and TRBJ2-1, with 10 bases lining up with TRBD2. J lost 1 base, V lost 11 bases, and 5 bases had no gene match. CDR3 length: 14 residues. CDR1 and CDR2 (germline): ENHRY, SYGVKD. The CDR3: CAVSSGSSYNEQFF. DNA for the CDR3: TGTGCCGTCTCTAGCGGGAGTTCCTACAATGAGCAGTTCTTC.

V usage is TRBV15 and J usage is TRBJ2-7; no definite D call. This CDR3 region has 15 residues. The V end lost 0 bases, the J end lost 3 bases, and 12 bases lay between the germline ends. Germline V gives CDR1 LNHNV, CDR2 YYDKDF (reference sequence). The CDR3 DNA sequence: TGTGCCACCAGCAGAGATACTATAGAAGGCTACGAGCAGTACTTC. Encoded protein: CATSRDTIEGYEQYF. Variable domain in full (rest from reference TRBV15 and TRBJ2-7): DAMVIQNPRYQVTQFGKPVTLSCSQTLNHNVMYWYQQKSSQAPKLLFHYYDKDFNNEADTPDNFQSRRPNTSFCFLDIRSPGLGDTAMYLCATSRDTIEGYEQYFGPGTRLTVT.

V and J are TRBV2 and TRBJ1-5; TRBD1 agrees at 8 bases. Looked up from germline, CDR1 is SNHLY and CDR2 is FYNNEI. V was pared by 8 bases and J by 3 bases, with 9 bases of the junction left unmatched. The CDR3 loop spans 15 amino acids. The CDR3 sequence: CASCGQGGSNQPQHF. As DNA, the CDR3 is TGTGCCAGCTGCGGACAGGGAGGTTCCAATCAGCCCCAGCATTTT. Complete variable domain (other parts from reference TRBV2 and TRBJ1-5): EPEVTQTPSHQVTQMGQEVILRCVPISNHLYFYWYRQILGQKVEFLVSFYNNEISEKSEIFDDQFSVERPDGSNFTLKIRSTKLEDSAMYFCASCGQGGSNQPQHFGDGTRLSIL.

This clone was seen a handful of times. The V and J genes are TRBV5-1 and TRBJ2-5; 10 nucleotides align to TRBD2. V dropped 3 bases and J dropped 5; count of bases not matched to a gene: 7. Germline assignment: CDR1 SGHRS and CDR2 YFSETQ. The CDR3 extends over 15 amino acids. The CDR3 coding sequence is TGCGCCAGCAGCTCCCAAACTAGCGGGGAGGAGACCCAGTACTTC. Residues: CASSSQTSGEETQYF.

The chain employs TRBV11-3 and TRBJ1-1; no firm D call. CDR3 size: 12 residues. CDR1 and CDR2 from the germline V gene are SGHNT and YENEEA. Trimming removed 5 bases from V and 4 bases from J, with 8 bases in between. CDR3 residues: CASSRYSTEAFF. In DNA, the CDR3 is TGTGCCAGCAGCCGCTATAGCACTGAAGCTTTCTTT.